This T cell receptor (beta chain) was obtained from a study of a mutant IDH1 vaccine in newly diagnosed glioma. Time point given: week 47, end of study. Vaccination comprised doses that each held 300 ug of mutant IDH1 20-mer peptide, plus topical imiquimod. The V end was cut by 2 bases, the J end by 1 base, with 5 bases between. Germline-derived CDR1 and CDR2 are GTSNPN and SVGIG (reference sequence). CDR3 length: 12 amino acids. The data were produced by immunoSEQ multiplex PCR, yet TCRdb's version contains in-frame clones alone and is incomplete. The sample contains tens of thousands of clones, approximately 78% of which appear only once. About this clone: Its target is unknown.

The chain combines TRBV30 with TRBJ2-5; D is unclear. The sequencing here drew on PBMCs, taken from a glioma patient whose treatment included an IDH1 peptide vaccine. This TCR was recovered from a man aged 35 to 55 with glioma. Here the CDR3 reads CAWSLSQETQYF. In nucleotides, the CDR3 is TGTGCCTGGAGTTTGAGCCAAGAGACCCAGTACTTC.